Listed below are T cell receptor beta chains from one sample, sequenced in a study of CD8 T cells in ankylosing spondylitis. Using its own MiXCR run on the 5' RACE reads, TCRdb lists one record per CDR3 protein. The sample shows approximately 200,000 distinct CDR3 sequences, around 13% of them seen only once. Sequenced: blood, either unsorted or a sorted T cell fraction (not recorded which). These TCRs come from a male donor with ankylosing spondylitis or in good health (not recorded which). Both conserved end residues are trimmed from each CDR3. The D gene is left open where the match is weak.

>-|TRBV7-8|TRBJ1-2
ASSFTWREETSNYGYT
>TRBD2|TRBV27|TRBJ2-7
ASSLGTSGTEQY
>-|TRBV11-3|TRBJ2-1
ASSLVYSDEQF
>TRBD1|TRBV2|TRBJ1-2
ASSSGTAYGYT
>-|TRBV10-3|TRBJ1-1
AISEGGVNTEAF
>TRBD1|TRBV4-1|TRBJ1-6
ASSHEGQERYNSPLH
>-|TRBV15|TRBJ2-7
ATSRVRDLQYEQY
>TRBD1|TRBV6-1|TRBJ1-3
ATRQGGGNTIY
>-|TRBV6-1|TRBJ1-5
ASRIGYNQPQH
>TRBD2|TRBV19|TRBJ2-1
ASSILLRTSGYNEQF
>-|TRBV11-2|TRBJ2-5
ASSLDRGDGETQY
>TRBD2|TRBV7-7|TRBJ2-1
ASSLEAGVVYNEQF
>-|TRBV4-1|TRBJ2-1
ASSQVAQGNEQF
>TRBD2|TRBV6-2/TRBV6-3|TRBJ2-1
ASSPAAAGGPPYNEQF
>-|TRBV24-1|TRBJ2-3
ATSDSLTESTDTQY
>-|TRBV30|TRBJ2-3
AWREGGGFTDTQY
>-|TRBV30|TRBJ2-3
AWSDSPSTDTQY